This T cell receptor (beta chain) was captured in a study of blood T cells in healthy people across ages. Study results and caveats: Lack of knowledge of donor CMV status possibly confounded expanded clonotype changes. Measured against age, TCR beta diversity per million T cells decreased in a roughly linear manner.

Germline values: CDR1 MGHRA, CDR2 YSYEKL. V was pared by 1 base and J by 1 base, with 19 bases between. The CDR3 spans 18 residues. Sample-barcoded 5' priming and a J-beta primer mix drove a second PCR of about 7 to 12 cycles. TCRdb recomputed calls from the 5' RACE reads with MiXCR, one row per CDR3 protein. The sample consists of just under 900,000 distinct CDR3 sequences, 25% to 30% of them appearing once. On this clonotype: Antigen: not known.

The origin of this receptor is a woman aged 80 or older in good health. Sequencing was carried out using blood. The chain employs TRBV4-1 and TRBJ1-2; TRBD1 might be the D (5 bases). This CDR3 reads CASSQGEPQAGFNYGYTF. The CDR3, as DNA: TGCGCCAGCAGCCAAGGCGAACCTCAGGCAGGGTTTAACTATGGCTACACCTTC.